This TCR beta chain was retrieved from a study of blood T cells in healthy people across ages (dated by TCRdb to between 2014 and 2017). With respect to the entire study: In model experiments, template switching captured about one uniquely barcoded TCR beta cDNA molecule for every two T cells. Age-related changes in TCR beta repertoire diversity were measured in the study by deep sequencing normalized with unique cDNA molecular identifiers. Donors were grouped into four age groups: young (average roughly 15 years), middle-aged (around 39), aged (approximately 67) and long-lived (just over 80). To avoid experimental bias, donors of different ages were randomly spread across the sequencing lanes. Using the same blood draw, the study looked at two additional independent replicas of 1 million unique cDNA reads for two donors, one aged 18 to 30 and the other aged 80 or older.

Trimming costs V 5 bases and J 7 bases, and their ends lie 17 bases apart. Sequences SGHAT (CDR1) and FQNNGV (CDR2) are obtained from the germline V gene. The CDR3 goes from the cysteine to the phenylalanine over 14 residues. The DNA shown is the 42-base CDR3, in frame from base 1. Systemically healthy Caucasian individuals from Russia, some 40 in total and aged 6 to 90 years, were included as donors. Roughly 10 milliliters of peripheral blood were drawn from each donor into EDTA-treated Vacutainer tubes. PBMCs were isolated by Ficoll-Paque density-gradient centrifugation, with at least 7 million obtained per sample. Trizol reagent was used to extract total RNA from the PBMCs, yielding at least 5.5 micrograms per sample. The percentages of naive CD45RAhigh/CD27high T cells were determined by flow cytometry on a PBMC aliquot from every donor. What the work shows at the level of the full study, not this receptor alone: Estimates of total diversity based on one million sequenced T cells were considered lower bounds and underestimates. Because profiling used bulk unsorted PBMCs, naive and antigen-experienced compartments could not be compared conclusively. The long-lived group showed more naive CD4+ T cells, fewer expanded clones and increased TCR diversity than the aged group, suggesting age selection. Donor CMV infection status was unknown, potentially confounding age-related changes in expanded clonotypes. The percentage of naive T cells measured by flow cytometry correlated strongly with observed TCR beta diversity. As age increased, observed TCR beta diversity per million T cells dropped in a roughly linear way, and a significant reduction was already evident by age about 36.

This clonotype was counted at least ten times. The antigen this receptor binds is unknown. Base quality data are lacking; no much larger clone is found one base away. Libraries were constructed by 5' RACE. These reads were obtained on an Illumina HiSeq 2500. A second PCR of roughly 7 to 11 cycles was performed with a sample-barcoded 5' primer and a J-beta primer mix. Each TCR beta cDNA molecule received a unique molecular identifier from a template-switch 5' adaptor carrying 12 random nucleotides. Each sample yielded at least 3 million CDR3-containing paired-end reads. The Mint cDNA synthesis kit, primed by a TRBC-specific oligonucleotide, was used to synthesize first-strand cDNA from all RNA. Following uracil-DNA glycosylase treatment, a first 18-cycle PCR with universal primers M1SS and BC2_uni_R was performed on all cDNA. In the source study's methods: Each sample was normalized by randomly selecting 1 million high-quality reads, each carrying a distinct molecular identifier. Instead of being binned into consensus sequences, reads that shared molecular identifiers were thrown out. MiTCR, with a Q25 quality threshold and the strictest error-elimination algorithm, was used for CDR3 identification, clonotype clustering and error correction. A nonparametric unseen species model with Euler transformation was used to estimate a lower bound on total TCR beta diversity. Through fastp at Q25 and MiXCR, TCRdb rebuilt clones from the public reads, retaining in-frame beta chains. CDR3 protein duplicates are merged, each entry listing the most common genes and DNA. The V and J calls here are based on TCRdb, not the publication. The sample table records about 1.7 million distinct CDR3 sequences; over 25% of these occur just once. The ten largest clones add up to 7.7% of the sample.

Material: blood. Rearrangement joined TRBV11-2 to TRBJ1-2; no D segment can be confidently identified. This receptor was obtained from a woman between 25 and 40 years old in good health. This receptor has the CDR3 CASSARTGTGGYTF. In nucleotides, the sequence is TGTGCCAGCAGCGCGAGGACGGGCACTGGTGGCTACACCTTC.